Described below is a single TCR beta chain sequence and its context. It lacks a known antigen. No base quality information exists; no much larger clone differs at one position. Another Seattle source contributed samples from volunteer blood donors who had recovered from COVID-19. Each collaborating institution followed its own protocols to collect whole blood in K2EDTA tubes. For TCRbeta analysis, collaborator samples were shipped as frozen whole blood, as isolated PBMCs, or as DNA extracted from either sample type. The data originate from a study of blood T cell repertoires in COVID-19 (TCRdb year 2020). Looking at the study overall: Collaborator samples came from the United States, Italy and Spain and covered acute and convalescent phases of COVID-19. The material from the prospective study consisted of cDNA or gDNA derived from T cells, B-cell-depleted T cells, or PBMCs. Subjects who had been exposed to COVID-19, were actively infected with it, or had recovered from it provided the deeply sampled blood TCRbeta repertoires that made up the dataset. The repertoires were released in a freely available public database intended as a resource for research on the immune response to SARS-CoV-2. The samples were drawn from two sources: the first 160 participants of the ongoing ImmuneRACE study, and 950 to 1,500 subjects contributed by 6 global collaborators. Nearly every sample came with metadata listing a de-identified subject ID, COVID-19 status, age in years and sex. Where available, HLA class I and class II types were taken from metadata supplied by the sample provider and were not determined by assay-based typing.

TCRbeta CDR3 regions were amplified from genomic DNA using the immunoSEQ Assay, a bias-controlled multiplex PCR. The authors' pipeline ran thus. The number of nucleated cells in each sample was estimated by amplification of reference gene primers within the assay. To quantify the absolute abundance of each unique TCRbeta CDR3 rearrangement, sequence reads were collapsed and filtered. For each sample, productive Simpson clonality was calculated as the square root of Simpson's diversity index across productive rearrangements. The source is immuneACCESS, and TCRdb retained only in-frame sequences with V and J called. Part of the clones is not carried over; for the studies checked, unresolved V genes explain less than half of this, and the remainder is unexplained. That table supplies the V and J calls and clone size; D and trimming were determined from the DNA. The sample includes 200,000 or so clones, with 65% to 90% observed a single time. 2% to 2.5% of the sample lies in the top ten.

Overall study results and their limits: How much clinical and demographic metadata was included differed by source and by participant, and the metadata was provided uncurated.

The CDR3 runs 16 amino acids, cysteine and phenylalanine included. Only CDR3 DNA remains: 48 bases, in frame from the first base. Unmatched junction bases come to 6, with V trimmed by 0 bases and J by 3 bases. CDR1 and CDR2 are drawn from the germline V gene (reference sequence): LNHNV, YYDKDF. Recombination joined TRBV15 with TRBJ2-5, with TRBD2 identical over 8 junction bases. Sample: peripheral blood. This TCR came from a middle-aged man who had recovered from COVID-19. The CDR3 corresponds to CATSRDVAAGEETQYF. The DNA sequence reads TGTGCCACCAGCAGAGATGTAGCAGCGGGAGAAGAGACCCAGTACTTC.